This paragraph reports one T cell receptor (beta chain). Its antigen is still unknown. This entry is derived from a study of radiotherapy plus CTLA-4 blockade in lung cancer. Study results and limitations: Radiotherapy plus ipilimumab was followed by expansion in blood of tumor-derived TCR clones. Best predicting response, reportedly, were early blood T cell clone dynamics, with interferon-beta.

CDR1 SGHTA and CDR2 FQGNSA come from the germline V gene. V shed 5 bases and J 2 bases; nucleotides not matched to a gene: 14. The CDR3 covers 17 residues. The table came from immunoSEQ multiplex PCR; TCRdb's copy has only in-frame clones and leaves some out. The repertoire holds about 25,000 clones, with around 66% as singletons. Focal radiation plus CTLA-4 blockade with ipilimumab was administered to patients who had chemo-refractory metastatic non-small-cell lung cancer. The sample consisted of peripheral blood, taken from a patient treated with radiotherapy plus ipilimumab. The receptor was derived from a human donor with non-small cell lung cancer who had stable disease on radiotherapy plus ipilimumab. The rearrangement uses TRBV7-2 and TRBJ2-5, with TRBD1 matching 7 bases. The CDR3 is CASSATGAPGRQETQYF. The CDR3 nucleotides are TGTGCCAGCAGCGCTACAGGGGCCCCGGGCCGTCAAGAGACCCAGTACTTC.